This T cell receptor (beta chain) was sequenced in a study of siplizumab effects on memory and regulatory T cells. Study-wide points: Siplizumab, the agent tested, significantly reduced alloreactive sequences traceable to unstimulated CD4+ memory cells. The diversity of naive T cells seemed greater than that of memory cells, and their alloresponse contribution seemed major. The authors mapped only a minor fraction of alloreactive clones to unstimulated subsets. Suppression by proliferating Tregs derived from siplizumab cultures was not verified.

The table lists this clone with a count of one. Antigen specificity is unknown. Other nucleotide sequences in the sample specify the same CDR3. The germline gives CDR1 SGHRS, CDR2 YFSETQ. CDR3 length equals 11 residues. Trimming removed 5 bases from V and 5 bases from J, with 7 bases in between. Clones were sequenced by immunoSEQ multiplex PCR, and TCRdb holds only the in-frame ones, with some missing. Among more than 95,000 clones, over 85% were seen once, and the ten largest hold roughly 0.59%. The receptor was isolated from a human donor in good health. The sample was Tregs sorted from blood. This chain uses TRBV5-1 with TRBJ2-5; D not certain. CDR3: CASSFGETQYF. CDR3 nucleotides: TGCGCCAGCAGTTTTGGGGAGACCCAGTACTTC.